Given below is one TCR beta chain in context. This record belongs to a study of blood T cell repertoires in COVID-19. Profiling relied on immunoSEQ multiplex PCR, and the TCRdb table lists in-frame clones only, not all of them. The sample has 200,000 to 250,000 clones, approximately 86% seen once. Trimming removed 2 bases from V and 5 bases from J; junction bases left unmatched: 12. The CDR3 totals 16 residues. The germline V gene encodes CDR1 LNHDA and CDR2 SQIVND (reference sequence). The chain couples TRBV19 to TRBJ2-7; 7 bases map to TRBD1. The clonotype originates from a woman in her 50s with COVID-19, enrolled during active disease. The source material was peripheral blood. Here the CDR3 reads CASSIIQTSGTDEQYF. Written as DNA, the CDR3 is TGTGCCAGTAGTATAATCCAAACCTCCGGGACAGACGAGCAGTACTTC.